The 9 T cell receptor beta chains in this list originate from one sample, sequenced in a study of blood T cell repertoires in COVID-19. Produced via immunoSEQ multiplex PCR; TCRdb's table is partial and in-frame only. The profile covers about 300,000 clones, with about 91% appearing a single time and roughly 6.9% taken by the ten largest. Specimen: peripheral blood. The receptor set was obtained from a woman aged 25 to 39 who had recovered from COVID-19.

The chain joins TRBV5-1 to TRBJ1-6, with D maybe TRBD1 (5 bases). This CDR3 is 14 amino acids long. Deletions cut 2 bases from V and 10 bases from J, with 13 bases between. Germline CDR1 reads SGHRS; CDR2 reads YFSETQ. This CDR3 reads CASSLGGGSSPLHF. The CDR3 nucleotides are TGCGCCAGCAGCTTAGGTGGGGGGTCCTCACCCCTCCACTTT.

The chain links TRBV29-1 to TRBJ1-3; a possible D gene is TRBD1 (6 bases). There are 12 residues in the CDR3. The ends were cut back, 6 bases at V and 4 bases at J, with 10 bases in the middle. Germline CDR1 reads SQVTM; CDR2 reads ANQGSEA. In DNA form, the CDR3 reads TGCAGCGTGGCTGGACAGGGAAACACCATATATTTT. It yields the protein CSVAGQGNTIYF. The full variable domain, in which reference TRBV29-1 and TRBJ1-3 provide the parts outside the CDR3, is SAVISQKPSRDICQRGTSLTIQCQVDSQVTMMFWYRQQPGQSLTLIATANQGSEATYESGFVIDKFPISRPNLTFSTLTVSNMSPEDSSIYLCSVAGQGNTIYFGEGSWLTVV.

This clone was detected once. This rearrangement joins TRBV7-9 to TRBJ2-5; D possibly corresponds to TRBD2 (6 bases). Trimming removed 1 base at V and 5 bases at J, with 11 bases between. The CDR3 spans 14 residues. Germline-derived CDR1 and CDR2 are SEHNR and FQNEAQ (reference sequence). The CDR3 DNA follows: TGTGCCAGCAGCTTAGTGGGAGGACGGGAGACCCAGTACTTC. Translation: CASSLVGGRETQYF.

This sequence joins TRBV13 and TRBJ1-5; D uncertain. The V end lost 4 bases, the J end lost 1 base, and 11 bases lay between the germline ends. The CDR3 has 15 amino acids. Germline V gene data show CDR1 as PRHDT and CDR2 as FYEKMQ (reference sequence). The DNA of the CDR3 is TGTGCCAGCAGCTCCCTAGTTACGAGCAATCAGCCCCAGCATTTT. It encodes CASSSLVTSNQPQHF.

J is TRBJ2-3 and V is TRBV2; no clear D. The CDR3 loop spans 13 amino acids. Germline-derived CDR1 and CDR2 are SNHLY and FYNNEI. V dropped 3 bases and J dropped 2 bases, with 6 bases sitting between them. The DNA of the CDR3 is TGTGCCAGCAGTGACGACACCACAGATACGCAGTATTTT. This encodes CASSDDTTDTQYF.

The CDR3 region is CASSQGYRGVEAFF. CDR3 coding DNA: TGTGCCAGCAGCCAAGGATATCGAGGCGTTGAAGCTTTCTTT. The genes are TRBV3-1 (or the pseudogene TRBV3-2) and TRBJ1-1; unclear D gene. V lost 1 base and J lost 7, with 13 bases in between. Germline assignment: CDR1 LGHDT and CDR2 YNNKEL (reference sequence). The length of the CDR3 is 14 residues.

The chain uses TRBV2 and TRBJ1-1; 10 nucleotides agree with TRBD1. With 9 bases clipped from V and 4 bases from J, the junction kept 5 bases outside the gene matches. The V gene's germline CDR1 is SNHLY and CDR2 FYNNEI. The length of the CDR3 is 13 residues. CDR3 residues: CASRTGGTTEAFF. For the CDR3, the DNA is TGTGCCAGTAGGACAGGGGGAACCACTGAAGCTTTCTTT.

The chain links TRBV3-1 (or the pseudogene TRBV3-2) to TRBJ2-3, with D possibly matching TRBD2 (6 bases). Trimming pared 1 base from V and 5 bases from J, leaving 13 bases between. This CDR3 spans 15 amino acids. The germline V gene has CDR1 LGHDT and CDR2 YNNKEL (reference sequence). For the CDR3, the DNA is TGTGCCAGCAGCCAAGGACGACTAGGCGGAGATACGCAGTATTTT. It yields the protein CASSQGRLGGDTQYF.

The gene calls are TRBV28 and TRBJ2-2; perhaps TRBD1 as D (6 bases). Trimming removed 5 bases from V and 1 base from J, with 14 bases in between. This CDR3 is 16 amino acids long. The germline gives CDR1 MDHEN, CDR2 SYDVKM. The CDR3 DNA reads as TGTGCCAGCAGTCCCCTCGGACAGTTGAACACCGGGGAGCTGTTTTTT. It translates to CASSPLGQLNTGELFF.